This T cell receptor beta chain was recovered during a study of OX40 agonist ivuxolimab in advanced cancers. Study-level information: The patients' treatment was ivuxolimab, an agonistic anti-OX40 (CD134) antibody. Ivuxolimab was delivered to patients intravenously every 2 weeks at doses spanning 0.01 to 10 mg/kg. Findings and caveats of the study: Blood T cells, both CD4+ and CD8+, expanded clonally by week 6 at 0.1 to 3.0 mg/kg. Averaging showed that CD8+ T cells had more expanded clones than CD4+ did.

Profiled with immunoSEQ multiplex PCR; TCRdb holds only in-frame clones, not every one. The table includes 33,000 or so clones, approximately 87% detected once. From germline, CDR1 is LNHDA and CDR2 SQIVND (reference sequence). This CDR3 region has 13 residues. V dropped 5 bases and J dropped 4 bases, with 10 bases sitting between them. A word on this clone: The antigen remains undetermined.

The sample was CD4+ or CD8+ T cells sorted from blood, taken in a trial of the OX40 agonist ivuxolimab. The J gene is TRBJ2-3, the V gene TRBV19; D perhaps matches TRBD2 (6 bases). The clonotype comes from an adult with an advanced solid tumor such as melanoma, head and neck, liver or kidney cancer. CDR3 in amino acids: CASSEGRPDTQYF. As DNA, the CDR3 is TGTGCCAGTAGTGAGGGGAGGCCAGATACGCAGTATTTT.